A selection of T cell receptor beta chains follows, all from one sample in a study of shared clonotypes between healthy human individuals. Measured with immunoSEQ multiplex PCR; TCRdb has only the in-frame clones, and not every one. The data contain about 680,000 clones, 60% to 75% of them singletons. Sequenced input: memory CD4+ T cells sorted from blood. The receptors here all came from a woman in her thirties in good health. Each CDR3 is given with its conserved first and last residue. Fields, in order: J gene, V gene, D gene, CDR3 protein. The D gene is left open where the match is weak.

J: TRBJ1-4
V: TRBV19
D: -
CDR3: CASSDEGATNEKLFF

J: TRBJ1-3
V: TRBV28
D: -
CDR3: CASSLGLGVLSGNTIYF

J: TRBJ2-2
V: TRBV5-1
D: -
CDR3: CASSLVEDSTGELFF

J: TRBJ1-2
V: TRBV29-1
D: TRBD1
CDR3: CSVLPGQGAGYGYTF

J: TRBJ2-3
V: TRBV18
D: TRBD1
CDR3: CASSPPQGDADTQYF

J: TRBJ1-1
V: TRBV14
D: -
CDR3: CASTRRMNTEAFF

J: TRBJ2-1
V: TRBV11-2
D: TRBD2
CDR3: CASSNLAGGSYNEQFF

J: TRBJ2-1
V: TRBV5-1
D: TRBD1
CDR3: CASSLDRDRGRNEQFF

J: TRBJ1-2
V: TRBV6-1
D: -
CDR3: CASLEGVSGGYTF

J: TRBJ1-1
V: TRBV19
D: -
CDR3: CASSERGPSAFF

J: TRBJ2-5
V: TRBV19
D: TRBD2
CDR3: CASSKYSGLAAGEETQYF

J: TRBJ1-5
V: TRBV19
D: -
CDR3: CASSTPTGDQPQHF

J: TRBJ2-5
V: TRBV11-2
D: -
CDR3: CASSLTVWQGQETQYF

J: TRBJ2-5
V: TRBV18
D: -
CDR3: CASSSTSGQQETQYF

J: TRBJ2-7
V: TRBV5-1
D: -
CDR3: CASSFGSGSSYEQYF

J: TRBJ1-4
V: TRBV28
D: TRBD1
CDR3: CASSSQGTGYNEKLFF

J: TRBJ2-7
V: TRBV2
D: -
CDR3: CASEGAGTLYEQYF

J: TRBJ1-3
V: TRBV13
D: TRBD1
CDR3: CASSTTTGGRNTIYF

J: TRBJ2-1
V: TRBV6-5
D: -
CDR3: CASSFAGETYNEQFF

J: TRBJ1-2
V: TRBV18
D: TRBD1
CDR3: CASSPGQGLNYGYTF

J: TRBJ2-7
V: TRBV6-5
D: TRBD2
CDR3: CASKALSGTAYEQYF

J: TRBJ1-5
V: TRBV6-5
D: -
CDR3: CASSYGQYNQPQHF

J: TRBJ2-3
V: TRBV2
D: -
CDR3: CASSDSRGGPGTDTQYF

J: TRBJ2-5
V: TRBV5-4
D: TRBD2
CDR3: CASSGAGGETQYF

J: TRBJ2-3
V: TRBV7-8
D: TRBD2
CDR3: CASSKRDGTQYF

J: TRBJ1-1
V: TRBV5-1
D: -
CDR3: CASSLIPGTALNTEAFF

J: TRBJ2-7
V: TRBV6-1
D: TRBD2
CDR3: CASSVSLAGGYSYEQYF

J: TRBJ1-2
V: TRBV19
D: -
CDR3: CASTPRLTSHGYTF

J: TRBJ2-5
V: TRBV19
D: -
CDR3: CASSIIGGGETQYF

J: TRBJ1-2
V: TRBV28
D: -
CDR3: CATPDSRGPNYGYTF

J: TRBJ2-5
V: TRBV19
D: -
CDR3: CASSMAGTAQETQYF

J: TRBJ1-3
V: TRBV28
D: -
CDR3: CASNWEGNTIYF

J: TRBJ1-2
V: TRBV19
D: TRBD1
CDR3: CASRSTGYGYTF

J: TRBJ1-2
V: TRBV4-1
D: -
CDR3: CASSARPRGFDGYTF

J: TRBJ2-3
V: TRBV11-2
D: -
CDR3: CASSLLSRDTQYF

J: TRBJ2-3
V: TRBV7-9
D: TRBD1
CDR3: CASSLRTGGTDTQYF

J: TRBJ2-5
V: TRBV5-1
D: TRBD1
CDR3: CASSPGQVMVKETQYF

J: TRBJ2-7
V: TRBV7-9
D: -
CDR3: CASSLSRQSYEQYF

J: TRBJ1-5
V: TRBV10-3
D: -
CDR3: CAISEAWRQPQHF

J: TRBJ2-2
V: TRBV27
D: -
CDR3: CASSPGPSWGTGELFF

J: TRBJ2-2
V: TRBV9
D: -
CDR3: CASSVEAGTFSGELFF

J: TRBJ2-5
V: TRBV18
D: -
CDR3: CASSPPQGGSQETQYF

J: TRBJ1-1
V: TRBV4-1
D: -
CDR3: CASSQVTANTEAFF

J: TRBJ1-4
V: TRBV19
D: -
CDR3: CASSNSGMGSEKLFF